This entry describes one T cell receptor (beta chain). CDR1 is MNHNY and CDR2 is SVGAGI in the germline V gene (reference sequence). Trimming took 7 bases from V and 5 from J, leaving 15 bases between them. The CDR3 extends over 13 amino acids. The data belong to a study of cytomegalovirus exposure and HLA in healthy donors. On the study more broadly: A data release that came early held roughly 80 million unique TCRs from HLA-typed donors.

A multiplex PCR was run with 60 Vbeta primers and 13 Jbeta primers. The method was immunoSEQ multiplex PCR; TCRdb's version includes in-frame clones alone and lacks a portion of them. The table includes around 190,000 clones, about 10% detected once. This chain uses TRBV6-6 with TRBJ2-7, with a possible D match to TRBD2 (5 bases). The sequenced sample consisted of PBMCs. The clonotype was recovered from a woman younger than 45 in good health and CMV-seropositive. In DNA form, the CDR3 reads TGTGCCAGCAACAAAATAGCGATCGACGAGCAGTACTTC. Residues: CASNKIAIDEQYF.